This TCR beta chain was profiled in a study of blood T cell repertoires in COVID-19. For the study at large: The samples span acute and convalescent COVID-19 from the United States, Italy and Spain. PBMCs, B-cell-depleted T cells, or T cells were the source of the cDNA or gDNA that made up the material.

Study processing details: Researchers report that nucleated cell counts were estimated from reference gene primer amplification. The assay was immunoSEQ multiplex PCR, and TCRdb's table has in-frame clones only and misses some. From that table come the V and J calls and clone size; the DNA was used to work out D and trimming. The sample consists of under 200,000 clones, 70% to 90% of them appearing once. This CDR3 region has 14 residues. Germline loops: CDR1 SGHRS, CDR2 YFSETQ. V trimming: 4 bases; J trimming: 7 bases; junction bases outside the gene matches: 6. J is TRBJ2-1 and V is TRBV5-1, with 9 bases that match TRBD1. Material for sequencing was peripheral blood. The origin of this receptor is a woman at least 80 years old with COVID-19, enrolled during active disease. This CDR3 is CASSAGQGQNEQFF. The CDR3 DNA sequence: TGCGCCAGCAGCGCGGGACAGGGCCAGAATGAGCAGTTCTTC. The whole variable domain, filled in from reference TRBV5-1 and TRBJ2-1, reads KAGVTQTPRYLIKTRGQQVTLSCSPISGHRSVSWYQQTPGQGLQFLFEYFSETQRNKGNFPGRFSGRQFSNSRSEMNVSTLELGDSALYLCASSAGQGQNEQFFGPGTRLTVL.